A single sample is the source of the 14 T cell receptor beta chains below, sequenced in a study of cytomegalovirus exposure and HLA in healthy donors. Primers: 60 Vbeta forward and 13 Jbeta reverse. TCRdb keeps only in-frame clones here, not all; method: immunoSEQ multiplex PCR. The specimen's table records roughly 190,000 clones. Sequenced input: PBMCs. Receptor source: a man aged 25-40 years in good health and CMV-seronegative.

The genes are TRBV7-9 and TRBJ1-2; 8 positions match TRBD1. From germline, CDR1 is SEHNR and CDR2 FQNEAQ (reference sequence). V lost 5 bases and J lost 8; bases outside the gene matches: 4. The CDR3 loop spans 12 amino acids. CDR3 protein: CASSQQGGGYTF. The CDR3 coding sequence is TGTGCCAGCAGCCAACAGGGGGGCGGCTACACCTTC.

This sequence joins TRBV30 and TRBJ2-3; tentative D call: TRBD2 (6 bases). The germline gives CDR1 GTSNPN, CDR2 SVGIG (reference sequence). Trimming cost V 1 base and J 0 bases, with 8 bases left between them. The CDR3 runs to 14 residues. The CDR3 loop is CAWSAGTSTDTQYF. The CDR3 coding sequence is TGTGCCTGGAGTGCGGGGACTAGCACAGATACGCAGTATTTT.

This chain uses TRBV4-1 with TRBJ2-3, with 7 bases that match TRBD1. The CDR3 runs to 15 residues. V shed 0 bases and J 0 bases; nucleotides not matched to a gene: 0. Germline CDR1 reads MGHRA; CDR2 reads YSYEKL. CDR3 nucleotide sequence: TGCGCCAGCAGCCAAGAAGGGGGCAGCACAGATACGCAGTATTTT. Protein: CASSQEGGSTDTQYF.

Details on this clone: Other DNA sequences in the same sample also yield this CDR3. The J gene is TRBJ1-2, the V gene TRBV9; no firm D call. V was shortened by 0 bases and J by 5 bases, with 8 bases between the two germline ends. The CDR3 length is 13 residues. Germline CDR1 reads SGDLS; CDR2 reads YYNGEE. CDR3 sequence (DNA): TGTGCCAGCAGCGTAGGGGCCGGATATGGCTACACCTTC. It specifies CASSVGAGYGYTF. The whole variable domain, filled in from reference TRBV9 and TRBJ1-2, reads DSGVTQTPKHLITATGQRVTLRCSPRSGDLSVYWYQQSLDQGLQFLIQYYNGEERAKGNILERFSAQQFPDLHSELNLSSLELGDSALYFCASSVGAGYGYTFGSGTRLTVV.

V is TRBV4-1 and J is TRBJ2-7, with 11 bases that match TRBD2. V was pared by 1 base and J by 6 bases, with 11 bases of the junction left unmatched. CDR3 length equals 17 residues. Per germline, CDR1 MGHRA and CDR2 YSYEKL. CDR3 amino acids: CASSQGSGGASYAEQYF. The CDR3 DNA sequence: TGCGCCAGCAGCCAAGGTAGCGGGGGGGCCAGCTATGCCGAGCAGTACTTC.

The chain has TRBV19 and TRBJ2-7; 12 nucleotides match TRBD1. J was trimmed by 2 bases and V by 9 bases; bases with no gene match: 2. The CDR3 runs to 13 residues. Germline CDR1 reads LNHDA; CDR2 reads SQIVND (reference sequence). Here the CDR3 reads CARGDRGPYEQYF. Here the CDR3 DNA reads TGTGCCAGGGGGGACAGGGGGCCCTACGAGCAGTACTTC.

The V call is TRBV19, the J call TRBJ1-2, with 7 bases fitting TRBD1. Trimming removed 2 bases from V and 8 bases from J; junction bases left unmatched: 11. The germline gives CDR1 LNHDA, CDR2 SQIVND (reference sequence). CDR3 size: 15 residues. The CDR3 spells CASSIRGQAGGGYTF. The CDR3 coding sequence is TGTGCCAGTAGTATACGAGGACAGGCCGGGGGCGGCTACACCTTC.

The chain has TRBV4-1 and TRBJ1-2; weak D call: TRBD1 (5 bases). The CDR3 extends over 14 amino acids. V was shortened by 1 base and J by 5 bases, with 11 bases between the two germline ends. Germline lookup yields CDR1 MGHRA and CDR2 YSYEKL. CDR3 in DNA: TGCGCCAGCAGCCAAGCCGGGGGGTGGTATGGCTACACCTTC. It yields the protein CASSQAGGWYGYTF.

V and J are TRBV6-6 and TRBJ1-1, with D perhaps matching TRBD1 (5 bases). Trimming took 0 bases from V and 4 from J, leaving 12 bases between them. This CDR3 comprises 15 residues. Germline loops: CDR1 MNHNY, CDR2 SVGAGI (reference sequence). CDR3 region: CASSYSNQQVTEAFF. CDR3 DNA: TGTGCCAGCAGTTACTCGAATCAACAGGTCACTGAAGCTTTCTTT.

V usage is TRBV10-1 and J usage is TRBJ1-1, with 7 bases that match TRBD1. Germline CDR1 reads WNHNN; CDR2 reads SYGVQD (reference sequence). The CDR3 spans 14 residues. V lost 3 bases, J lost 5 bases, and 6 bases stayed unmatched. DNA for the CDR3: TGCGCCAGCAGTGAAGGGACAGTTGGGACTGAAGCTTTCTTT. Translated, it gives CASSEGTVGTEAFF.

V usage is TRBV7-2 and J usage is TRBJ2-2; D is uncertain. CDR1 is SGHTA and CDR2 is FQGNSA in the germline V gene. The CDR3 spans 13 residues. V was shortened by 1 base and J by 9 bases, with 9 bases between the two germline ends. The CDR3: CASSLVSDRELFF. For the CDR3, the DNA is TGTGCCAGCAGCTTAGTGTCAGACAGGGAGCTGTTTTTT.

The rearrangement links TRBV9 to TRBJ2-2; TRBD2 is a possible D gene (6 bases). The germline gives CDR1 SGDLS, CDR2 YYNGEE. CDR3 size: 16 residues. Trimming removed 5 bases from V and 2 bases from J, with 16 bases in between. The CDR3 nucleotides read TGTGCCAGCAGAGGAGGGTCAGGGATCAACACCGGGGAGCTGTTTTTT. Amino acids: CASRGGSGINTGELFF.

This chain joins TRBV2 and TRBJ2-5, with D possibly matching TRBD1 (5 bases). CDR1 is SNHLY and CDR2 is FYNNEI in the germline V gene. V dropped 6 bases and J dropped 1 base, with 12 bases sitting between them. This CDR3 contains 14 residues. The CDR3 bases are TGTGCCAGCAGAGCAAGACAGACCCAAGAGACCCAGTACTTC. Its translation is CASRARQTQETQYF.

The rearrangement joins TRBV11-2 to TRBJ2-1; 12 nucleotides line up with TRBD1. V lost 4 bases and J lost 6; bases outside the gene matches: 13. The germline V gene encodes CDR1 SGHAT and CDR2 FQNNGV. The CDR3 consists of 18 residues. The CDR3 region is CASSSGLSGTGGFNEQFF. The DNA of the CDR3 is TGTGCCAGCAGCTCGGGTTTATCGGGGACAGGGGGCTTCAATGAGCAGTTCTTC.